The 6 T cell receptor beta chains in this list originate from one sample, sequenced in a study of blood T cell repertoires in COVID-19. The method was immunoSEQ multiplex PCR; TCRdb's version includes in-frame clones alone and lacks a portion of them. The data show roughly 260,000 clones, with around 89% seen just once and about 4% held by the top ten. Sequenced sample: peripheral blood. These TCRs come from a man aged 55 to 70 who had recovered from COVID-19.

J is TRBJ2-5 and V is TRBV4-2, with 12 bases lining up with TRBD2. Germline CDR1 reads LGHNA; CDR2 reads YNFKEQ. This CDR3 has 16 amino acids. Trimming removed 3 bases from V and 0 bases from J; junction bases left unmatched: 2. Here the CDR3 reads CASSHSSGGDQETQYF. In nucleotides, the CDR3 is TGTGCCAGCAGCCACTCTAGCGGGGGGGACCAAGAGACCCAGTACTTC.

This clone was found a few times. The J gene is TRBJ1-3, the V gene TRBV2; D unresolved. CDR1 is SNHLY, CDR2 FYNNEI, per germline. Between the trimmed V and J ends, which lost 4 bases and 0 bases, there was a span of 10 bases. CDR3 length: 15 amino acids. CDR3 nucleotide sequence: TGTGCCAGCAGTGTGGGCCCAGGCTCTGGAAACACCATATATTTT. It translates to CASSVGPGSGNTIYF.

In DNA, the CDR3 is TGTGCCAGCAGCACCAGACCGGGACTGGAGTACGAGCAGTACTTC. Translated, it gives CASSTRPGLEYEQYF. The chain uses TRBV6-2 or TRBV6-3 and TRBJ2-7; D perhaps matches TRBD2 (6 bases). V was trimmed by 6 bases and J by 4 bases, leaving 19 bases between them. CDR1 is MNHEY and CDR2 is SVGEGT in the germline V gene. The length of the CDR3 is 15 residues.

The DNA for the CDR3 is TGTGCCAGCAGCCTGGGACAGACGAACACTGAAGCTTTCTTT. This sequence encodes CASSLGQTNTEAFF. This chain uses TRBV7-2 with TRBJ1-1; 7 positions agree with TRBD1. Germline values: CDR1 SGHTA, CDR2 FQGNSA. The CDR3 is made up of 14 amino acids. V was clipped by 5 bases and J by 1 base; unmatched bases: 4.

The rearrangement links TRBV13 to TRBJ2-7; D is ambiguous. V was cut by 1 base and J by 4 bases, with 5 bases left in between. Germline V gene lookup returns CDR1 PRHDT and CDR2 FYEKMQ (reference sequence). CDR3 length equals 12 residues. The CDR3 DNA is TGTGCCAGCAGCTTAGCCAGGTACGAGCAGTACTTC. Protein sequence: CASSLARYEQYF.

This clone was counted a single time. The chain combines TRBV12-2 with TRBJ1-2; TRBD1 is the table's D call, not checked against the DNA. TRBV12-2 is labeled a pseudogene. The CDR3 runs to 14 residues. This CDR3 is CASRPHISNYGYTF. CDR3 in DNA: TGTGCAAGTCGCCCGCACATCTCTAACTATGGCTACACCTTC.